This passage covers 9 T cell receptor beta chains from one sample sequenced in a study of blood T cell repertoires in COVID-19. Profiling relied on immunoSEQ multiplex PCR, and the TCRdb table lists in-frame clones only, not all of them. Here the sample spans some 270,000 clones, around 89% being singletons. Specimen: peripheral blood. These receptors were taken from a young man with acute or convalescent COVID-19.

The genes are TRBV7-9 and TRBJ1-6, with TRBD1 matching 9 bases. The CDR3 sequence is 14 residues long. Trimming took 4 bases from V and 7 from J; bases not matched to a gene: 2. Germline V CDR1 and CDR2: SEHNR, FQNEAQ (reference sequence). Here the CDR3 DNA reads TGTGCCAGCAGCTCCGGGACAGGGAATTCACCCCTCCACTTT. Translation: CASSSGTGNSPLHF.

In this sample, this clone turned up once. The chain links TRBV29-1 to TRBJ2-3, with a tentative D call TRBD1 (5 bases). The V end was cut by 2 bases, the J end by 11 bases, with 14 bases between. The germline gives CDR1 SQVTM, CDR2 ANQGSEA. There are 12 residues in the CDR3. The CDR3 is CSVERGIGRQYF. CDR3 DNA sequence: TGCAGCGTTGAAAGGGGTATCGGTCGGCAGTATTTT.

The V call is TRBV5-1, the J call TRBJ2-7, with a weak D call TRBD1 (5 bases). Trimming took 0 bases from V and 2 from J, leaving 15 bases between them. This CDR3 spans 16 amino acids. Germline V lookup: CDR1 SGHRS, CDR2 YFSETQ. The DNA of the CDR3 is TGCGCCAGCAGCTTGGGAATGAGCAGGGATCCCTACGAGCAGTACTTC. Protein: CASSLGMSRDPYEQYF.

This chain uses TRBV6-5 with TRBJ2-1, with TRBD2 as a possible D gene (6 bases). CDR1 MNHEY and CDR2 SVGAGI come from the germline V gene. The CDR3 loop spans 14 amino acids. V gave up 6 bases and J gave up 8 bases, with 17 bases separating them. CDR3 nucleotides: TGTGCCAGCAGGGAGACTAGGCCTACCGATGAGCAGTTCTTC. This gives the protein CASRETRPTDEQFF.

A single count supports this clone. The chain employs TRBV4-2 and TRBJ2-5; TRBD1 aligns across 7 bases. After removal of 0 bases from V and 11 bases from J, the junction contained 6 bases not matched to a gene. The CDR3 is 13 amino acids. From germline, CDR1 is LGHNA and CDR2 YNFKEQ. The CDR3 DNA follows: TGTGCCAGCAGCCAAGAAAAGGACAGGCTTCAGTACTTC. Its translation is CASSQEKDRLQYF.

The chain carries TRBV5-4 and TRBJ2-7, with 9 positions matching TRBD1. CDR1 and CDR2 (germline): SGHNT, YYREEE (reference sequence). The CDR3 contains 14 residues. Losses at the gene ends were 4 bases for V and 0 bases for J; bases not matched to a gene: 2. For the CDR3, the DNA is TGTGCCAGCAGCCAGACAGGGGGCTCCTACGAGCAGTACTTC. Amino acid sequence: CASSQTGGSYEQYF.

The V gene is TRBV2, the J gene TRBJ1-2, with D possibly being TRBD1 (6 bases). The V and J ends lost 7 bases and 4 bases respectively, with 16 bases between them. This CDR3 spans 14 amino acids. Germline values: CDR1 SNHLY, CDR2 FYNNEI. CDR3 sequence: CASTRRGNFYGYTF. In DNA, the CDR3 is TGTGCCAGCACCCGCAGGGGCAACTTCTATGGCTACACCTTC. Using reference TRBV2 and TRBJ1-2 for the parts outside the CDR3, the full variable domain is EPEVTQTPSHQVTQMGQEVILRCVPISNHLYFYWYRQILGQKVEFLVSFYNNEISEKSEIFDDQFSVERPDGSNFTLKIRSTKLEDSAMYFCASTRRGNFYGYTFGSGTRLTVV.

The V call is TRBV6-6, the J call TRBJ2-7, with 10 bases identical to TRBD2. The germline V gene has CDR1 MNHNY and CDR2 SVGAGI (reference sequence). J gave up 2 bases and V 6 bases, and 10 bases lay outside the gene matches. The CDR3 spans 16 residues. The CDR3 nucleotides are TGTGCCAGCAGCCGGGGGGGGAGCGGGAGGGCCTACGAGCAGTACTTC. Its protein is CASSRGGSGRAYEQYF.

This clone was detected a few times. V gene TRBV3-1 (or the pseudogene TRBV3-2) combines with J gene TRBJ1-5; D remains ambiguous. Germline V gives CDR1 LGHDT, CDR2 YNNKEL (reference sequence). CDR3 length: 14 residues. V was trimmed by 3 bases and J by 6 bases, leaving 12 bases between them. The CDR3 nucleotides read TGTGCCAGCAGCCAGAAAGGAGGGCCTCAGCCCCAGCATTTT. Translated, it gives CASSQKGGPQPQHF.